This entry features one TCR beta chain sequence. TCRbeta library preparation incorporated unique molecular identifiers. Via MiXCR, TCRdb re-called the PCR reads, giving one row per CDR3 protein. The data contain under 350,000 distinct CDR3 sequences, 9.9% of them seen just once; the ten biggest clones take up about 9.4%. This entry is derived from a study of T-cell reconstitution after alpha-beta-depleted transplantation in children. Germline V gene lookup returns CDR1 SGHKS and CDR2 YYEKEE (reference sequence). J lost 4 bases, V lost 3 bases, and 4 bases had no gene match. This CDR3 contains 14 residues.

Source: PBMCs from the stem cell graft donor, taken from the stem cell graft. The clonotype comes from a human donor who donated a stem cell graft to a child with SCID. This chain joins TRBV5-5 and TRBJ2-3; TRBD2 aligns across 8 bases. This chain's CDR3 is CASSSGGAADTQYF. DNA for the CDR3: TGTGCCAGCAGCTCCGGGGGGGCCGCAGATACGCAGTATTTT.